This T cell receptor (beta chain) was sequenced during a study of graft-versus-host responses after intestinal transplantation. Some clones are missing from TCRdb's copy, which holds only in-frame ones; the method was immunoSEQ multiplex PCR. This table holds about 97,000 clones, 85% to 95% found once. Regarding the study as a whole: The highest levels of circulating GvH clones went along with early declines in HvG clones after transplant.

With respect to this clone: The antigen is undetermined.

The source of this sequence is a human donor who was the organ donor for an intestinal transplant. The specimen comprised unstimulated CD8+ T cells sorted from spleen or lymph node cells, sampled before transplant.

The CDR3 sequence: CASSLRSGGLGEQFF. The CDR3, as DNA: TGTGCCAGCAGTTTACGCTCAGGGGGATTAGGTGAGCAGTTCTTC. This chain links TRBV28 with TRBJ2-1; 7 nucleotides align to TRBD1. Trimming took 2 bases from V and 9 from J; bases not matched to a gene: 10. The CDR3 spans 15 residues. From germline, CDR1 is MDHEN and CDR2 SYDVKM.